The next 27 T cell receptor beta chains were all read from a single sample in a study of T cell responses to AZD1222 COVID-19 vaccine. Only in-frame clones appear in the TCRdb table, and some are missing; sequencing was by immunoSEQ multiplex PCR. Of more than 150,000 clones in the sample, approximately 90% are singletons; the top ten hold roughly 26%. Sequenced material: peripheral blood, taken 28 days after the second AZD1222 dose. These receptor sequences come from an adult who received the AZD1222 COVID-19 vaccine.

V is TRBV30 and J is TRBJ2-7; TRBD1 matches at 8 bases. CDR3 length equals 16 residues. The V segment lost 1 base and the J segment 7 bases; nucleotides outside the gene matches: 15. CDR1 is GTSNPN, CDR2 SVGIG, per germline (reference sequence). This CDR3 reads CAWSAKVGQGRQEQYF. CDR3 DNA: TGTGCCTGGAGTGCCAAGGTTGGACAGGGACGGCAAGAGCAGTACTTC.

The CDR3 sequence: CASSDSRGDTQYF. The CDR3 coding sequence is TGTGCCAGCAGTGACTCGAGAGGAGATACGCAGTATTTT. The chain has TRBV6-4 and TRBJ2-3; D is unclear. V shed 0 bases and J shed 5 bases, with 6 bases lying between them. The CDR3 is 13 amino acids. Germline V gene sequence: CDR1 MRHNA, CDR2 SNTAGT.

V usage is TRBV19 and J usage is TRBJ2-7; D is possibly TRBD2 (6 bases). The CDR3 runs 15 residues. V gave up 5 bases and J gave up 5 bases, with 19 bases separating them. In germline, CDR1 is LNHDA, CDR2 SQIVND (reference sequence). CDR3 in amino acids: CASSGMGGKSHEQYF. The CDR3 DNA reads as TGTGCCAGTAGTGGGATGGGCGGGAAATCCCACGAGCAGTACTTC.

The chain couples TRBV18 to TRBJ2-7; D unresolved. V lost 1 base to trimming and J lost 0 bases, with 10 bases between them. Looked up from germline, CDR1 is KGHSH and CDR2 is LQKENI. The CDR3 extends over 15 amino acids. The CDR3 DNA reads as TGTGCCAGCTCACCACGACGCCTGAGCTCCTACGAGCAGTACTTC. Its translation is CASSPRRLSSYEQYF. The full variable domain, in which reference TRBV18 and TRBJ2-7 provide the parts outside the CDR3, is NAGVMQNPRHLVRRRGQEARLRCSPMKGHSHVYWYRQLPEEGLKFMVYLQKENIIDESGMPKERFSAEFPKEGPSILRIQQVVRGDSAAYFCASSPRRLSSYEQYFGPGTRLTVT.

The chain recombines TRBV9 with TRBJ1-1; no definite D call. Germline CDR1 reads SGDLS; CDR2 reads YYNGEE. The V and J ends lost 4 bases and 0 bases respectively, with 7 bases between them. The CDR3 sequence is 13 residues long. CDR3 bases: TGTGCCAGCAGCTCAAGTCTGAACACTGAAGCTTTCTTT. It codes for CASSSSLNTEAFF.

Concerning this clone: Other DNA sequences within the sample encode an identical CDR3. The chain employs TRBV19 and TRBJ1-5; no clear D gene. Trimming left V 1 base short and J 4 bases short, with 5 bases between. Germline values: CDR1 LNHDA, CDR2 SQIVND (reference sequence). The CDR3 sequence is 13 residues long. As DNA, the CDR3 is TGTGCCAGTAGTATAGCTGGGAATCAGCCCCAGCATTTT. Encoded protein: CASSIAGNQPQHF.

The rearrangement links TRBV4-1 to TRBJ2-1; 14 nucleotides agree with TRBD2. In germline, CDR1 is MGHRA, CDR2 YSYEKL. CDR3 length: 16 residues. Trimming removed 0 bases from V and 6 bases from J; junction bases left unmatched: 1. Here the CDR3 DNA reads TGCGCCAGCAGCCAAGAGGGACTAGCGGGAGCCAATGAGCAGTTCTTC. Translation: CASSQEGLAGANEQFF.

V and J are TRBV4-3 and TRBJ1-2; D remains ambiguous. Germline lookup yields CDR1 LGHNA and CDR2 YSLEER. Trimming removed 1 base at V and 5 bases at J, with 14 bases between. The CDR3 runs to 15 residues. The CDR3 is CASSQVGPAEYGYTF. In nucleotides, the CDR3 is TGCGCCAGCAGCCAAGTCGGGCCGGCGGAATATGGCTACACCTTC.

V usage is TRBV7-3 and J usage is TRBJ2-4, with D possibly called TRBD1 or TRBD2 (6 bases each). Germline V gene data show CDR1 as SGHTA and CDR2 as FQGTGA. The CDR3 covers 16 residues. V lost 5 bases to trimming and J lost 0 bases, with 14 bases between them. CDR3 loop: CASSPTGGIAKNIQYF. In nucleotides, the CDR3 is TGTGCCAGCAGCCCAACCGGGGGCATAGCCAAAAACATTCAGTACTTC.

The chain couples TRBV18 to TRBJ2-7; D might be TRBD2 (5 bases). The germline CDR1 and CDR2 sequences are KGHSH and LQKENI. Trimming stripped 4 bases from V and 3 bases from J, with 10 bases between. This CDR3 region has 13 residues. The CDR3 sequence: CASSQEGHYEQYF. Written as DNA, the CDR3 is TGTGCCAGCTCACAAGAGGGTCACTACGAGCAGTACTTC.

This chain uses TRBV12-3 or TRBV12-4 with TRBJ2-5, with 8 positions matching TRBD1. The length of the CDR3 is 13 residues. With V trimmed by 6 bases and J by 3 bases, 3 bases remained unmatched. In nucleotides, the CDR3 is TGTGCCAGCAGCCGGGACAGGAAAGAGACCCAGTACTTC. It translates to CASSRDRKETQYF.

The CDR3 reads CASSPNRGNGYTF. The DNA for the CDR3 is TGTGCCAGCAGTCCGAACAGGGGTAATGGCTACACCTTC. The gene calls are TRBV28 and TRBJ1-2, with 7 bases lining up with TRBD1. Germline V CDR1 and CDR2: MDHEN, SYDVKM. V lost 5 bases and J lost 6; bases outside the gene matches: 6. This CDR3 spans 13 amino acids.

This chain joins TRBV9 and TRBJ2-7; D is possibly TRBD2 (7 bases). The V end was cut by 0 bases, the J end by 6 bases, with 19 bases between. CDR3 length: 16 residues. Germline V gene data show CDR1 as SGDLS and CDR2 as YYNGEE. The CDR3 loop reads CASSVAAGATAGEQYF. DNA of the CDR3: TGTGCCAGCAGCGTAGCGGCGGGGGCGACAGCGGGCGAGCAGTACTTC.

As DNA, the CDR3 is TGTGCCACCAGTGACCGACCCTGGGGCACCTTC. This encodes CATSDRPWGTF. This chain connects TRBV24-1 to TRBJ1-2; unclear D gene. Germline values: CDR1 KGHDR, CDR2 SFDVKD. The CDR3 length is 11 residues. The V and J ends lost 4 bases and 13 bases respectively, with 12 bases between them.

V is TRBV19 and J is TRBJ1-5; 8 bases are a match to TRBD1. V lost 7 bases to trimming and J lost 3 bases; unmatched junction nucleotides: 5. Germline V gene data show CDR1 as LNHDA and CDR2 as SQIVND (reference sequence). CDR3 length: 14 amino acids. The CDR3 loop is CASNPDRANQPQHF. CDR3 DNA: TGTGCCAGTAATCCGGACAGGGCCAATCAGCCCCAGCATTTT.

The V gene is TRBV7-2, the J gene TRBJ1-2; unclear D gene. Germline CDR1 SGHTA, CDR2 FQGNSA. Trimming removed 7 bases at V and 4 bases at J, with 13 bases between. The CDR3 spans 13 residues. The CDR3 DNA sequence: TGTGCCAGCATCCCCTACGTGGGCTATGGCTACACCTTC. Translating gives CASIPYVGYGYTF.

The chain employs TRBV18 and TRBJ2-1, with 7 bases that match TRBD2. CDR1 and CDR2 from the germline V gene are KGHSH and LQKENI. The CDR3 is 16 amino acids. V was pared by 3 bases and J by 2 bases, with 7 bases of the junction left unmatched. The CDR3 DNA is TGTGCCAGCTCACCGCGTGCGGGAGAGCCCTACAATGAGCAGTTCTTC. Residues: CASSPRAGEPYNEQFF.

CDR3 residues: CASSSSISYNEQFF. The DNA for the CDR3 is TGTGCCAGCAGTTCGAGTATCTCCTACAATGAGCAGTTCTTC. The gene calls are TRBV6-5 and TRBJ2-1; D is undetermined. The CDR3 has 14 amino acids. In germline, CDR1 is MNHEY, CDR2 SVGAGI. Trimming took 4 bases from V and 0 from J, leaving 7 bases between them.

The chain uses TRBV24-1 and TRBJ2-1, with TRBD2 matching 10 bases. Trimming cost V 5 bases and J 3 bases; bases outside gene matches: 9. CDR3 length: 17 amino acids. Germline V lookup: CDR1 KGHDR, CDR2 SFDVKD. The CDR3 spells CATSALGSGGDYNEQFF. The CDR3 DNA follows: TGTGCCACCAGTGCCCTGGGAAGCGGGGGGGACTACAATGAGCAGTTCTTC.

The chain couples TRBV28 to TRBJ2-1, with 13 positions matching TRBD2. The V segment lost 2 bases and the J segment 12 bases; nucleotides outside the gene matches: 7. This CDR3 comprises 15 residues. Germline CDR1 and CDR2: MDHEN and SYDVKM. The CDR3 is CASSLTSGGAPGQFF. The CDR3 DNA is TGTGCCAGCAGTTTAACTAGCGGGGGGGCCCCTGGGCAGTTCTTC.

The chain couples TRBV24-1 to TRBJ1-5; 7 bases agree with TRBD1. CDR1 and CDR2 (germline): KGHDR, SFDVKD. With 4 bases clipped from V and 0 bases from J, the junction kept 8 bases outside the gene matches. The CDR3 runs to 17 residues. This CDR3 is CATSESTGVYSNQPQHF. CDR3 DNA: TGTGCCACCAGTGAATCTACAGGGGTCTATAGCAATCAGCCCCAGCATTTT.

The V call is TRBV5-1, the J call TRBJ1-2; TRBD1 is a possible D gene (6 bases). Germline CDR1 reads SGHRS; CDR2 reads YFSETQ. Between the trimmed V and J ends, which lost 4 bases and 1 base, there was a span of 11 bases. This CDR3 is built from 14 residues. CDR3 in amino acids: CASSQDSINYGYTF. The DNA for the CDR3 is TGCGCCAGCAGCCAGGACAGCATTAACTATGGCTACACCTTC.

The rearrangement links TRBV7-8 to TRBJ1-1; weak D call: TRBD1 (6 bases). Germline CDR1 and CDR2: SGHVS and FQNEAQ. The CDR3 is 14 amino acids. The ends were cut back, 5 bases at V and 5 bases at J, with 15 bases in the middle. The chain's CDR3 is CASSVKSGETEAFF. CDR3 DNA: TGTGCCAGCAGCGTAAAGTCAGGGGAAACTGAAGCTTTCTTT. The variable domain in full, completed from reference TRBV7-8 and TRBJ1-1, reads GAGVSQSPRYKVAKRGQDVALRCDPISGHVSLFWYQQALGQGPEFLTYFQNEAQLDKSGLPSDRFFAERPEGSVSTLKIQRTQQEDSAVYLCASSVKSGETEAFFGQGTRLTVV.

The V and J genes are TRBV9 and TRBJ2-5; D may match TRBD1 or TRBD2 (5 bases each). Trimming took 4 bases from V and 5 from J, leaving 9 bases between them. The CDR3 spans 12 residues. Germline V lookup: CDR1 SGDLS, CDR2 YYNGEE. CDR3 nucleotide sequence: TGTGCCAGCAGCCCGTGGGGGGAGACCCAGTACTTC. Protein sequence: CASSPWGETQYF.

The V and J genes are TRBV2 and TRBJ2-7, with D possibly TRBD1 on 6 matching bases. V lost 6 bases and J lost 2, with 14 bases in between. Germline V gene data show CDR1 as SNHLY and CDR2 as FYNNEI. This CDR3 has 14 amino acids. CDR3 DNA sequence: TGTGCCAGCAGCCTCGGGACATACACCTACGAGCAGTACTTC. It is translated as CASSLGTYTYEQYF.

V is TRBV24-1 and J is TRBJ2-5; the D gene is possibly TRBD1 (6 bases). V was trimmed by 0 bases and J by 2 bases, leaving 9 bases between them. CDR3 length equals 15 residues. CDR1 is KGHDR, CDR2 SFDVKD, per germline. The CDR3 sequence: CATSDLTTGQETQYF. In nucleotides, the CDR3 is TGTGCCACCAGTGATTTGACGACAGGTCAAGAGACCCAGTACTTC.

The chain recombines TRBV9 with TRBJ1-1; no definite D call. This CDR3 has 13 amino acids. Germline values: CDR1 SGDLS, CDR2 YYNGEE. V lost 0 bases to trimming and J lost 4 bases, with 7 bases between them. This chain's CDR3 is CASSVDPFTEAFF. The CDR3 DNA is TGTGCCAGCAGCGTAGATCCATTCACTGAAGCTTTCTTT.